A single sample gave rise to the 7 T cell receptor beta chains below, sequenced in a study of vaccination effects on CD4 cells after COVID-19. The antigens of these receptors remain unknown. Some clones are missing from TCRdb's copy, which holds only in-frame ones; the method was immunoSEQ multiplex PCR. The table includes tens of thousands of clones, around 75% detected once. With the ViraFEST assay, the study expanded antigen-specific CD4+ T cells using viral peptide pools, then sequenced them. Cultured cells yielded isolated CD4+ T cells after 10 to 11 days. According to PCR results, the person was infected with SARS-CoV-2 between March and December 2020. Material: CD4+ T cells from PBMCs cultured with a peptide pool, obtained before COVID-19 vaccination. These receptors were taken from a human donor who had a prior SARS-CoV-2 infection.

The genes are TRBV4-3 and TRBJ2-3; a weak D match, TRBD2 (5 bases). Germline loops: CDR1 LGHNA, CDR2 YSLEER. Trimming removed 0 bases at V and 4 bases at J, with 14 bases between. CDR3 length equals 16 residues. CDR3 loop: CASSQEGSGFADTQYF. CDR3 bases: TGCGCCAGCAGCCAAGAGGGTTCGGGATTTGCAGATACGCAGTATTTT.

The V and J genes are TRBV6-1 and TRBJ2-3; D gene unclear. Germline CDR1 reads MNHNS; CDR2 reads SASEGT. Trimming stripped 3 bases from V and 4 bases from J, with 11 bases between. This CDR3 has 14 residues. This CDR3 is CASSDEIWADTQYF. In DNA form, the CDR3 reads TGTGCCAGCAGTGACGAGATTTGGGCAGATACGCAGTATTTT.

DNA of the CDR3: TGTGCCAGCAGCTTAGCTAGGAGCGGGAGTTACTCTGGAAACACCATATATTTT. This sequence encodes CASSLARSGSYSGNTIYF. V gene TRBV7-2 combines with J gene TRBJ1-3; D is unresolved. Trimming cost V 0 bases and J 0 bases, with 15 bases left between them. There are 18 residues in the CDR3. Germline CDR1 and CDR2: SGHTA and FQGNSA.

There are a few counts of this clone. The chain recombines TRBV10-3 with TRBJ2-3; 7 bases fit TRBD1. This CDR3 has 14 amino acids. V lost 0 bases to trimming and J lost 4 bases; unmatched junction nucleotides: 1. The germline CDR1 and CDR2 sequences are ENHRY and SYGVKD. CDR3 protein: CAISESTGADTQYF. The DNA of the CDR3 is TGTGCCATCAGTGAGTCTACAGGGGCAGATACGCAGTATTTT.

V is TRBV3-1 (or the pseudogene TRBV3-2) and J is TRBJ1-6; possible D gene TRBD1, 5 bases. Germline CDR1 is LGHDT and CDR2 is YNNKEL (reference sequence). The V end lost 4 bases, the J end lost 4 bases, and 17 bases lay between the germline ends. The CDR3 totals 17 residues. The DNA for the CDR3 is TGTGCCAGCAGCCGGAAAGCGGGGGGGTCTTATAATTCACCCCTCCACTTT. Translation gives CASSRKAGGSYNSPLHF.

The chain carries TRBV5-4 and TRBJ2-3; tentatively, D is TRBD2 (5 bases). The germline gives CDR1 SGHNT, CDR2 YYREEE (reference sequence). The ends were cut back, 4 bases at V and 6 bases at J, with 12 bases in the middle. The CDR3 sequence is 13 residues long. CDR3 in amino acids: CASSQTGLDTQYF. CDR3 bases: TGTGCCAGCAGCCAGACGGGGTTGGATACGCAGTATTTT.

This rearrangement joins TRBV9 to TRBJ2-1, with D uncertain. CDR1 SGDLS and CDR2 YYNGEE come from the germline V gene. Trimming left V 3 bases short and J 4 bases short, with 14 bases between. The CDR3 length is 15 residues. Here the CDR3 reads CASSAGLEWYNEQFF. The CDR3 bases are TGTGCCAGCAGCGCCGGTTTGGAGTGGTACAATGAGCAGTTCTTC.